Each of the 2 T cell receptor beta chains below was sequenced from the same sample in a study of response to subunit inactivated influenza vaccine. One entry per CDR3 protein, called by TCRdb with MiXCR from the RT-PCR reads. The sample shows some 540,000 distinct CDR3 sequences, around a quarter of them seen only once. The data also belong to a second study, concerning T cells expressing NK-cell markers. That paper states: As the method of synthesis, 5'RACE template switching with UMIs yielded TCR beta cDNA.

Specimen: CD4+ T cells sorted from PBMCs, collected 12 days after vaccination. The receptors were sampled from a man aged 50-59 years who received an inactivated influenza vaccine.

The chain recombines TRBV20-1 with TRBJ2-7; D may be TRBD2 (5 bases). CDR3 size: 14 residues. Trimming took off 3 bases at V and 3 bases at J, with 15 bases between the two ends. Germline CDR1 DFQATT, CDR2 SNEGSKA (reference sequence). CDR3 sequence reads: CSASPEDGNYEQYF. CDR3 bases: TGCAGTGCTAGTCCCGAGGACGGGAACTACGAGCAGTACTTC.

The genes are TRBV5-1 and TRBJ2-1; D perhaps matches TRBD2 (5 bases). This CDR3 comprises 13 residues. Trimming cost V 4 bases and J 6 bases, with 11 bases left between them. Germline loops: CDR1 SGHRS, CDR2 YFSETQ. CDR3 residues: CASSQDSSNEQFF. CDR3 nucleotides: TGCGCCAGCAGCCAGGACTCGTCCAATGAGCAGTTCTTC.